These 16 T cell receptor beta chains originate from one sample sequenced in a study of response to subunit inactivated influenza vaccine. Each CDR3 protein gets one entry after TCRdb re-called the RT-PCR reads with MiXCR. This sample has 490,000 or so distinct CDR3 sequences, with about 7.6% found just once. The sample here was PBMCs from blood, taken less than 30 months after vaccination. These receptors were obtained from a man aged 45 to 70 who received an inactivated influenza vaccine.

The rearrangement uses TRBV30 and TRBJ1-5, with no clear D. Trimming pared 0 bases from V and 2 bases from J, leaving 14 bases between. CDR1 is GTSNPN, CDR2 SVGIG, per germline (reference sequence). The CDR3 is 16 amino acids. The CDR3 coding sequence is TGTGCCTGGAGTGTACGAGTCAGTGGGGGCAATCAGCCCCAGCATTTT. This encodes CAWSVRVSGGNQPQHF. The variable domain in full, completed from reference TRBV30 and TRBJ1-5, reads SQTIHQWPATLVQPVGSPLSLECTVEGTSNPNLYWYRQAAGRGLQLLFYSVGIGQISSEVPQNLSASRPQDRQFILSSKKLLLSDSGFYLCAWSVRVSGGNQPQHFGDGTRLSIL.

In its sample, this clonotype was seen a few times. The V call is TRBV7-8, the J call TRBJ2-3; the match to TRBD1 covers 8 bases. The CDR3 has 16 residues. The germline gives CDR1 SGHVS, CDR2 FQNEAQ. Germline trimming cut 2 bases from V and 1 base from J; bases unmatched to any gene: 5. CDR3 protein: CASSLPRGRGTDTQYF. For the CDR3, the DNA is TGTGCCAGCAGCTTACCCAGGGGGCGAGGCACAGATACGCAGTATTTT.

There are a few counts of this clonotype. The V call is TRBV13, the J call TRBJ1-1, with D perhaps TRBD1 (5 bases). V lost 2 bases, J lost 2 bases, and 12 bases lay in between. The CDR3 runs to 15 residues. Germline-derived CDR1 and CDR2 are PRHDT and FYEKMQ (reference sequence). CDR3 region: CASSLRRGDNTEAFF. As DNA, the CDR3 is TGTGCCAGCAGCTTACGACGGGGCGATAACACTGAAGCTTTCTTT.

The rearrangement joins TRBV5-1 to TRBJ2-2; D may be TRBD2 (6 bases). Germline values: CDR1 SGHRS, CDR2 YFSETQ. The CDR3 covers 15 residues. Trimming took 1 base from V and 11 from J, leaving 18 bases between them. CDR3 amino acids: CASSLFEEGSIELFF. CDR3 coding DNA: TGCGCCAGCAGCTTGTTTGAGGAGGGTTCCATAGAGCTGTTTTTT.

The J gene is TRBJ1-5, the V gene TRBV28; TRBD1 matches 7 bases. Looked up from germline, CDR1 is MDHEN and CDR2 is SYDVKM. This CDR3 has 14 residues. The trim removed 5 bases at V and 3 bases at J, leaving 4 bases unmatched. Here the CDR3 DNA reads TGTGCCAGCAGTGGGGGACAGTACAATCAGCCCCAGCATTTT. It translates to CASSGGQYNQPQHF. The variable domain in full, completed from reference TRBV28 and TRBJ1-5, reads DVKVTQSSRYLVKRTGEKVFLECVQDMDHENMFWYRQDPGLGLRLIYFSYDVKMKEKGDIPEGYSVSREKKERFSLILESASTNQTSMYLCASSGGQYNQPQHFGDGTRLSIL.

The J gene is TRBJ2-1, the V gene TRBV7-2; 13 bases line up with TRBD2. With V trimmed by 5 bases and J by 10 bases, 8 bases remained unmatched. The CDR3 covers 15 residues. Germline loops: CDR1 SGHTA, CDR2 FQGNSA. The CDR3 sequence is CASSVSTSGRGEQFF. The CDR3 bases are TGTGCCAGCAGCGTGTCCACTAGCGGGAGGGGAGAGCAGTTCTTC. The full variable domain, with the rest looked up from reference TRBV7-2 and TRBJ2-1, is GAGVSQSPSNKVTEKGKDVELRCDPISGHTALYWYRQSLGQGLEFLIYFQGNSAPDKSGLPSDRFSAERTGGSVSTLTIQRTQQEDSAVYLCASSVSTSGRGEQFFGPGTRLTVL.

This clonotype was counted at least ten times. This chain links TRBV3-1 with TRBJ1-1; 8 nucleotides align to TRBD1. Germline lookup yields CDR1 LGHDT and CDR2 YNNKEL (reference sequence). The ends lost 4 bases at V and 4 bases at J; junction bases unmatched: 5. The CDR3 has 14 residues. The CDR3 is CASSPRDRTTEAFF. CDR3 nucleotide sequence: TGTGCCAGCAGCCCTAGGGACAGGACCACTGAAGCTTTCTTT. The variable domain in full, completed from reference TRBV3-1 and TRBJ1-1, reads DTAVSQTPKYLVTQMGNDKSIKCEQNLGHDTMYWYKQDSKKFLKIMFSYNNKELIINETVPNRFSPKSPDKAHLNLHINSLELGDSAVYFCASSPRDRTTEAFFGQGTRLTVV.

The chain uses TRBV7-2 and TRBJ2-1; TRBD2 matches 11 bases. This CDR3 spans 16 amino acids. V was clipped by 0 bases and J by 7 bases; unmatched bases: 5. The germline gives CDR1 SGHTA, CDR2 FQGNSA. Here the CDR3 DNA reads TGTGCCAGCAGCTTAGCTAGGGGACTAGCGGTTAATGAGCAGTTCTTC. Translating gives CASSLARGLAVNEQFF. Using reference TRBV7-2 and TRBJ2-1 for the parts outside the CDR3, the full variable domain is GAGVSQSPSNKVTEKGKDVELRCDPISGHTALYWYRQSLGQGLEFLIYFQGNSAPDKSGLPSDRFSAERTGGSVSTLTIQRTQQEDSAVYLCASSLARGLAVNEQFFGPGTRLTVL.

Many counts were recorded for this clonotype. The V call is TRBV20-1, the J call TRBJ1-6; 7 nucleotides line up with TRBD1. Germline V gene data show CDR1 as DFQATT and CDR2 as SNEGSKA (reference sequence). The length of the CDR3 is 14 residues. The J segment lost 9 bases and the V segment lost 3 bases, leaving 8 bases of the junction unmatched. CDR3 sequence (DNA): TGCAGTGCTAGGATGACAGGGATTAGTTCACCCCTCCACTTT. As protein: CSARMTGISSPLHF.

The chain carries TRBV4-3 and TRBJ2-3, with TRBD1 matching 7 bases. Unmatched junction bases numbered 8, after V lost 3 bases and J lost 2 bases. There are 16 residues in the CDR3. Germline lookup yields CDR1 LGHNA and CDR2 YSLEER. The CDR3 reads CASSQAAQGTTDTQYF. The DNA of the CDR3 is TGCGCCAGCAGCCAGGCCGCACAGGGGACCACAGATACGCAGTATTTT.

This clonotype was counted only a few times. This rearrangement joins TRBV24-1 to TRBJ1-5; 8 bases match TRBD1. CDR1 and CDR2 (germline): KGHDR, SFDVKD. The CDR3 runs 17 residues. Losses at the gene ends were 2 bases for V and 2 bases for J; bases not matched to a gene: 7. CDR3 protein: CATSDSPQGAGNQPQHF. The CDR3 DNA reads TGTGCCACCAGTGATTCACCTCAGGGGGCTGGCAATCAGCCCCAGCATTTT.

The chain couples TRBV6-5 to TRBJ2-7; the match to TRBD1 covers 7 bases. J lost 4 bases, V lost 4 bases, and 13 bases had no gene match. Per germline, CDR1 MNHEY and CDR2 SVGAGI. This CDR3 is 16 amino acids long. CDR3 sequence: CASSSSGTAFTYEQYF. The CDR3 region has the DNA TGTGCCAGCAGTTCTTCAGGGACAGCCTTTACATACGAGCAGTACTTC.

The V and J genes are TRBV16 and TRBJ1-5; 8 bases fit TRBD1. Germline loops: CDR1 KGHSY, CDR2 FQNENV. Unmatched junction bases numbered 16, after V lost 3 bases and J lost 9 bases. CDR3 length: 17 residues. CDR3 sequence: CASSHRGQAPRNGPQHF. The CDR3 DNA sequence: TGTGCCAGCAGCCACCGGGGACAGGCTCCCCGGAACGGGCCCCAGCATTTT.

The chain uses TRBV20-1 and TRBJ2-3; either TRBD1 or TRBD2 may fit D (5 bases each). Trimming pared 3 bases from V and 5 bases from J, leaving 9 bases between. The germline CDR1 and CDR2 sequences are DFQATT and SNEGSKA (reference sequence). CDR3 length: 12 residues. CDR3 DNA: TGCAGTGCTAGCGGGGCCAAAGATACGCAGTATTTT. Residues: CSASGAKDTQYF.

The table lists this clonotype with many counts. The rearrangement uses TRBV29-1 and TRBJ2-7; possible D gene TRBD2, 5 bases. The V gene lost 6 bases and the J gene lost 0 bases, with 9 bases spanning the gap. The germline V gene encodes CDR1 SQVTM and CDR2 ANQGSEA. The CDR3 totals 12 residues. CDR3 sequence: CSVEGSSYEQYF. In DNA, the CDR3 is TGCAGCGTCGAGGGCAGCTCCTACGAGCAGTACTTC.

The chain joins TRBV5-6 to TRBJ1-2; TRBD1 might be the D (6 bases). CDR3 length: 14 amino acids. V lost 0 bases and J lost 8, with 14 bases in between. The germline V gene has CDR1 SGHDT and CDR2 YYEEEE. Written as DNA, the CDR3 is TGTGCCAGCAGCTTGGACTCGGGACATAAGGGCTACACCTTC. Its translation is CASSLDSGHKGYTF.